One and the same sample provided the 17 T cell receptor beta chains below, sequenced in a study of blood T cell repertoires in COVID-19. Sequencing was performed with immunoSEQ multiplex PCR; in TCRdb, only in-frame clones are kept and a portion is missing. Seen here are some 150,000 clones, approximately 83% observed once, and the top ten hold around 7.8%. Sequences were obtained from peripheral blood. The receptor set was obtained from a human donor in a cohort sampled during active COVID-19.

Here the CDR3 reads CASSVKDRGVWSNQPQHF. DNA for the CDR3: TGTGCCAGCAGCGTGAAAGACAGGGGGGTTTGGAGCAATCAGCCCCAGCATTTT. The rearrangement links TRBV9 to TRBJ1-5; TRBD1 aligns across 9 bases. The CDR3 extends over 18 amino acids. The germline V gene encodes CDR1 SGDLS and CDR2 YYNGEE. The trim removed 2 bases at V and 1 base at J, leaving 10 bases unmatched.

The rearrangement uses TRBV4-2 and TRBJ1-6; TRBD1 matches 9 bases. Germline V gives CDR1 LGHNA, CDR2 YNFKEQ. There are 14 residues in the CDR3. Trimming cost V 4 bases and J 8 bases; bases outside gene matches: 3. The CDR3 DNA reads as TGTGCCAGCAGCCCGAGACAGGGGGATTCACCCCTCCACTTT. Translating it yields CASSPRQGDSPLHF.

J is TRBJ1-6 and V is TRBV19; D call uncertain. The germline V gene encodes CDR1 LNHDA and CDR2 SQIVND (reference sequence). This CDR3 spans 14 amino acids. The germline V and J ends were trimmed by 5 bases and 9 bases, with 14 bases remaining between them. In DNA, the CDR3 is TGTGCCAGTAGTTCCCCCCTTCGGGGTTCACCCCTCCACTTT. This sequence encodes CASSSPLRGSPLHF.

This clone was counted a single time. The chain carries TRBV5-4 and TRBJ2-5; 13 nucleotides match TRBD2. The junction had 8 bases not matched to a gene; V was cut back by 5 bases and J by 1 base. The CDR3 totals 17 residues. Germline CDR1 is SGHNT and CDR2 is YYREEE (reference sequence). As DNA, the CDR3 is TGTGCCAGCAGTACGGGACTAGCGGGACAATCCCAAGAGACCCAGTACTTC. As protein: CASSTGLAGQSQETQYF.

The CDR3 spells CASSEQGMGTDTQYF. The CDR3 nucleotides read TGTGCCAGCAGTGAACAGGGTATGGGCACAGATACGCAGTATTTT. The rearrangement links TRBV25-1 to TRBJ2-3; tentative D call: TRBD1 (5 bases). The CDR3 runs 15 residues. Germline V gene lookup returns CDR1 MGHDK and CDR2 SYGVNS. V was clipped by 2 bases and J by 1 base, with 10 bases between them. Full variable domain (outside the CDR3, taken from reference TRBV25-1 and TRBJ2-3): EADIYQTPRYLVIGTGKKITLECSQTMGHDKMYWYQQDPGMELHLIHYSYGVNSTEKGDLSSESTVSRIRTEHFPLTLESARPSHTSQYLCASSEQGMGTDTQYFGPGTRLTVL.

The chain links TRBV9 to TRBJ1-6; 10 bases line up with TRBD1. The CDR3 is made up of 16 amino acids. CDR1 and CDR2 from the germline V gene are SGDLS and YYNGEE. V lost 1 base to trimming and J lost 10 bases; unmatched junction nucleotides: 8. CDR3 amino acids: CASSVFPGQGHSPLHF. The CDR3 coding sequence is TGTGCCAGCAGCGTATTTCCGGGACAGGGGCACTCACCCCTCCACTTT.

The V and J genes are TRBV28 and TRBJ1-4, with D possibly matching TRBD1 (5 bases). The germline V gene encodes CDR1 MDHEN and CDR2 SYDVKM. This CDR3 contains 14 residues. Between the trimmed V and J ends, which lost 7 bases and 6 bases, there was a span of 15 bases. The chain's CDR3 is CASTTPGGYEKLFF. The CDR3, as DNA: TGTGCCAGCACCACCCCTGGGGGGTATGAAAAACTGTTTTTT.

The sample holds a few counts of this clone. CDR3 region: CASSALSDRPTEKLFF. The CDR3 DNA follows: TGTGCCAGCAGCGCCCTCTCTGACAGGCCTACAGAAAAACTGTTTTTT. V usage is TRBV9 and J usage is TRBJ1-4, with a weak D call TRBD1 (6 bases). The CDR3 totals 16 residues. V gave up 3 bases and J gave up 8 bases, with 20 bases separating them. The V gene's germline CDR1 is SGDLS and CDR2 YYNGEE. The full variable domain, with the rest looked up from reference TRBV9 and TRBJ1-4, is DSGVTQTPKHLITATGQRVTLRCSPRSGDLSVYWYQQSLDQGLQFLIQYYNGEERAKGNILERFSAQQFPDLHSELNLSSLELGDSALYFCASSALSDRPTEKLFFGSGTQLSVL.

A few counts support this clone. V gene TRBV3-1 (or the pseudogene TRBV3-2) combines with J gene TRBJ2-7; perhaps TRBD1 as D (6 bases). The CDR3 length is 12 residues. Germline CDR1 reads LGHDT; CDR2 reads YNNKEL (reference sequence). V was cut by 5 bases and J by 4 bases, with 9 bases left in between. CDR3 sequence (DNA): TGTGCCAGCAGCTATGGACAGTACGAGCAGTACTTC. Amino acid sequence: CASSYGQYEQYF.

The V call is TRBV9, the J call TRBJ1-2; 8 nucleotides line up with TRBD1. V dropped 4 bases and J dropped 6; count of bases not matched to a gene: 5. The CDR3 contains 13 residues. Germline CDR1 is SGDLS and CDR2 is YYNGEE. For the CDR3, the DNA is TGTGCCAGCAGCACCCGACAGGGGAATGGCTACACCTTC. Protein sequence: CASSTRQGNGYTF.

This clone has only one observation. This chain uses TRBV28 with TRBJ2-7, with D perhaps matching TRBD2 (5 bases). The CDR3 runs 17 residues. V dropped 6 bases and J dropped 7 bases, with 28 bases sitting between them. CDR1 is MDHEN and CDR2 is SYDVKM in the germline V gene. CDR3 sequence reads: CASSPDPAALKRGEQYF. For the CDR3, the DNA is TGTGCCAGCAGCCCGGATCCCGCTGCGCTGAAAAGAGGGGAGCAGTACTTC.

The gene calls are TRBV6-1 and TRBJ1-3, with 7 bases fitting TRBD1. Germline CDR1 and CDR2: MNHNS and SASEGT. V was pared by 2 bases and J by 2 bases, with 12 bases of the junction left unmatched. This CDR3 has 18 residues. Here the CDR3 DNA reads TGTGCCAGCAGTGAAAGAGAAAGTAGGGGGCTGGCTGGAAACACCATATATTTT. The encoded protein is CASSERESRGLAGNTIYF.

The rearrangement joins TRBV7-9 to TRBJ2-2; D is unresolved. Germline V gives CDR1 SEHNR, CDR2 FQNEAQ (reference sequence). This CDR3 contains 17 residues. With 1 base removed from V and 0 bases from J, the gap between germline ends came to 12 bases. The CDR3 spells CASSLEGWRPNTGELFF. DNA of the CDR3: TGTGCCAGCAGCTTAGAAGGATGGCGGCCGAACACCGGGGAGCTGTTTTTT.

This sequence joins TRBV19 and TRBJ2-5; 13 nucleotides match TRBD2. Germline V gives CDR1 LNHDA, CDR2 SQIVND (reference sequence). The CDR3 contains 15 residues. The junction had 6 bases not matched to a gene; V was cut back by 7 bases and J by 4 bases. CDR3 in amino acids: CASTTLAGGRETQYF. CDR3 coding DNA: TGTGCCAGTACCACACTAGCGGGGGGGCGAGAGACCCAGTACTTC.

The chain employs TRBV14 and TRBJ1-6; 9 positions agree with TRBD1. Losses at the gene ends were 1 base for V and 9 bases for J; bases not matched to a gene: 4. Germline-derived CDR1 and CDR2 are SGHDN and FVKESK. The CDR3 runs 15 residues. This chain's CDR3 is CASSQVATGGSPLHF. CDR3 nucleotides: TGTGCCAGCAGCCAAGTTGCGACAGGGGGTTCACCCCTCCACTTT.

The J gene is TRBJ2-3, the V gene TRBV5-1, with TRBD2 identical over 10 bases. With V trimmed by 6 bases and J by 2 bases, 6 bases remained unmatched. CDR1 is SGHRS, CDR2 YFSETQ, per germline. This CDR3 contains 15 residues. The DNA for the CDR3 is TGCGCCAGCAACGGTCTAGCGGGGGACACAGATACGCAGTATTTT. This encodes CASNGLAGDTDTQYF.

This CDR3 is CASSHAGEGSNYGYTF. CDR3 nucleotide sequence: TGCGCCAGCAGCCACGCTGGGGAGGGGTCGAACTATGGCTACACCTTC. The genes are TRBV4-1 and TRBJ1-2; possible D gene TRBD1, 5 bases. V gave up 3 bases and J gave up 2 bases, with 16 bases separating them. Per the germline V gene, CDR1 is MGHRA and CDR2 is YSYEKL. This CDR3 is 16 amino acids long.